These 28 T cell receptor beta chains were sequenced from one sample in a study of blood T cell repertoires in COVID-19. Data came from immunoSEQ multiplex PCR; TCRdb stores just in-frame clones and leaves some out. The table records about 100,000 clones, over 75% of them present only once. Sequencing input: peripheral blood. The receptors originated from a woman aged 55-69 years with acute or convalescent COVID-19.

The chain combines TRBV7-2 with TRBJ1-2; TRBD1 aligns across 7 bases. V gave up 3 bases and J gave up 2 bases; unmatched junction bases: 3. Per the germline V gene, CDR1 is SGHTA and CDR2 is FQGNSA. The CDR3 extends over 14 amino acids. CDR3 DNA: TGTGCCAGCAGCTTTAACAGGGGCAACTATGGCTACACCTTC. Translated: CASSFNRGNYGYTF.

The chain employs TRBV30 and TRBJ2-3; D gene uncertain. Germline V CDR1 and CDR2: GTSNPN, SVGIG (reference sequence). V was shortened by 2 bases and J by 2 bases, with 14 bases between the two germline ends. The CDR3 has 15 amino acids. CDR3 loop: CAWSRPELPTDTQYF. CDR3 in DNA: TGTGCCTGGAGTCGACCGGAGCTTCCCACAGATACGCAGTATTTT.

This chain's CDR3 is CAWSQAGTGGNQPQHF. The CDR3 DNA is TGTGCCTGGAGTCAGGCCGGGACAGGAGGCAATCAGCCCCAGCATTTT. The gene calls are TRBV30 and TRBJ1-5; TRBD1 aligns across 8 bases. Looked up from germline, CDR1 is GTSNPN and CDR2 is SVGIG (reference sequence). With 2 bases clipped from V and 2 bases from J, the junction kept 8 bases outside the gene matches. This CDR3 is 16 amino acids long.

This clone was detected only once. The chain links TRBV15 to TRBJ1-2; TRBD1 might be the D (5 bases). Germline loops: CDR1 LNHNV, CDR2 YYDKDF (reference sequence). The CDR3 extends over 12 amino acids. Between the trimmed V and J ends, which lost 4 bases and 8 bases, there was a span of 11 bases. The CDR3 nucleotides are TGTGCCACCAGCAAAGGAGGGGTCGGCTACACCTTC. Translating gives CATSKGGVGYTF.

The J gene is TRBJ2-1, the V gene TRBV10-3, with D unresolved. CDR1 and CDR2 from the germline V gene are ENHRY and SYGVKD. V lost 4 bases and J 6 bases, leaving 7 bases between the germline ends. The CDR3 contains 12 residues. In DNA, the CDR3 is TGTGCCATCAGTGGCCACAGCAATGAGCAGTTCTTC. This translates into CAISGHSNEQFF.

The V and J genes are TRBV29-1 and TRBJ1-3, with D maybe TRBD1 (5 bases). V was cut by 4 bases and J by 1 base, with 8 bases left in between. This CDR3 is 13 amino acids long. Germline CDR1 is SQVTM and CDR2 is ANQGSEA. The CDR3 nucleotides read TGCAGCGTTGCCCCAGGGTCTGGAAACACCATATATTTT. Its translation is CSVAPGSGNTIYF.

A remark on this clone: The same CDR3 is also encoded by other DNA sequences in this sample. This chain uses TRBV9 with TRBJ1-2, with D possibly being TRBD1 (5 bases). CDR1 is SGDLS, CDR2 YYNGEE, per germline. Trimming took off 0 bases at V and 0 bases at J, with 6 bases between the two ends. CDR3 length: 14 amino acids. CDR3 amino acids: CASSVGGANYGYTF. CDR3 coding DNA: TGTGCCAGCAGCGTAGGGGGCGCTAACTATGGCTACACCTTC.

This chain connects TRBV25-1 to TRBJ2-1; 9 bases match TRBD2. V shed 3 bases and J 1 base; nucleotides not matched to a gene: 10. CDR1 is MGHDK, CDR2 SYGVNS, per germline. CDR3 size: 18 residues. The CDR3 DNA is TGTGCCAGCAGTGACGTCACGGGGCGGGAGGGGTCCTACAATGAGCAGTTCTTC. Translated, it gives CASSDVTGREGSYNEQFF.

The chain carries TRBV2 and TRBJ1-1, with D perhaps matching TRBD1 (6 bases). Trimming stripped 7 bases from V and 4 bases from J, with 13 bases between. Germline loops: CDR1 SNHLY, CDR2 FYNNEI. The CDR3 loop spans 13 amino acids. CDR3 in amino acids: CASKNTGTTEAFF. CDR3 sequence (DNA): TGTGCCAGCAAAAATACAGGGACCACTGAAGCTTTCTTT.

The genes are TRBV7-8 and TRBJ1-1; TRBD1 matches at 7 bases. Germline V lookup: CDR1 SGHVS, CDR2 FQNEAQ. J gave up 4 bases and V 6 bases, and 8 bases lay outside the gene matches. The CDR3 is 14 residues long. CDR3 bases: TGTGCCAGCAGAGACGGACAGGATGGCACTGAAGCTTTCTTT. Protein: CASRDGQDGTEAFF.

V gene TRBV5-1 combines with J gene TRBJ2-5; TRBD2 matches at 7 bases. The CDR3 length is 15 residues. Trimming removed 7 bases from V and 4 bases from J; junction bases left unmatched: 13. The germline V gene has CDR1 SGHRS and CDR2 YFSETQ. This CDR3 reads CASSKGLTSPETQYF. The CDR3 DNA follows: TGCGCCAGCTCCAAGGGGTTGACTAGCCCAGAGACCCAGTACTTC.

The chain uses TRBV5-4 and TRBJ1-6; D gene unclear. The germline V gene has CDR1 SGHNT and CDR2 YYREEE (reference sequence). The ends were cut back, 3 bases at V and 8 bases at J, with 12 bases in the middle. CDR3 length: 14 residues. The CDR3 loop reads CASSSAVEDSPLHF. The CDR3 DNA is TGTGCCAGCAGCTCCGCCGTCGAGGATTCACCCCTCCACTTT.

This clone has more than one count but fewer than ten. The J gene is TRBJ2-1, the V gene TRBV6-5, with TRBD2 identical over 10 bases. Germline loops: CDR1 MNHEY, CDR2 SVGAGI. The length of the CDR3 is 15 residues. Trimming at V came to 6 bases and at J to 7 bases, leaving 9 bases not matched to a gene. This CDR3 is CASRPTSGIANEQFF. For the CDR3, the DNA is TGTGCCAGCAGGCCCACTAGCGGGATAGCGAATGAGCAGTTCTTC.

This clone came up once. V is TRBV12-1 and J is TRBJ1-1. TRBV12-1 is assigned pseudogene status. CDR3 length equals 15 residues. The CDR3 DNA reads TGTGCCAGCAGTCCGCGGGTAGTTCTGAACACTGAAGCTTTCTTT. The encoded protein is CASSPRVVLNTEAFF.

J is TRBJ1-1 and V is TRBV5-4; the D gene is possibly TRBD1 (5 bases). V was trimmed by 0 bases and J by 1 base, leaving 10 bases between them. CDR1 SGHNT and CDR2 YYREEE come from the germline V gene (reference sequence). This CDR3 has 15 amino acids. The DNA of the CDR3 is TGTGCCAGCAGCTTGGAGGGGCTGAGGAACACTGAAGCTTTCTTT. The encoded protein is CASSLEGLRNTEAFF.

This clone appeared once. The chain has TRBV6-5 and TRBJ2-3, with 9 bases aligning to TRBD2. With 6 bases clipped from V and 4 bases from J, the junction kept 5 bases outside the gene matches. CDR3 length: 14 amino acids. Germline V gives CDR1 MNHEY, CDR2 SVGAGI. The CDR3 DNA is TGTGCCAGCAGACAGCGGGAGGTGGCAGATACGCAGTATTTT. It codes for CASRQREVADTQYF.

The chain recombines TRBV24-1 with TRBJ2-3; TRBD2 aligns across 10 bases. The length of the CDR3 is 13 residues. The V and J ends lost 3 bases and 10 bases, in that order; junction bases with no gene match: 3. In germline, CDR1 is KGHDR, CDR2 SFDVKD. In DNA, the CDR3 is TGTGCCACCAGTGATGGAGCGGGAGGGGCGCAGTATTTT. Amino acids: CATSDGAGGAQYF.

V and J are TRBV5-3 and TRBJ2-7; D is possibly TRBD2 (5 bases). TRBV5-3 is labeled an ORF, and its function is uncertain. Between the trimmed V and J ends, which lost 4 bases and 6 bases, there was a span of 23 bases. The CDR3 has 16 amino acids. CDR3 loop: CARSRTAGEGWGEQYV. The CDR3 DNA reads as TGTGCCAGAAGCCGCACTGCCGGTGAGGGTTGGGGCGAGCAGTACGTC.

This chain connects TRBV6-2 or TRBV6-3 to TRBJ1-5; D not resolved. Looked up from germline, CDR1 is MNHEY and CDR2 is SVGEGT. V shed 6 bases and J shed 2 bases, with 17 bases lying between them. The CDR3 spans 16 residues. CDR3 bases: TGTGCCAGCAGCTCCCCGCGAGGGCTAGGCAATCAGCCCCAGCATTTT. It codes for CASSSPRGLGNQPQHF.

The chain couples TRBV11-3 to TRBJ2-1, with TRBD2 matching 14 bases. CDR3 length: 19 residues. V trimming: 0 bases; J trimming: 1 base; junction bases outside the gene matches: 5. CDR1 is SGHNT and CDR2 is YENEEA in the germline V gene. This chain's CDR3 is CASSLDGTSGSPSYNEQFF. CDR3 nucleotides: TGTGCCAGCAGCTTAGATGGGACTAGCGGGAGTCCTTCCTACAATGAGCAGTTCTTC.

The chain recombines TRBV6-1 with TRBJ2-2, with TRBD2 matching 8 bases. There are 17 residues in the CDR3. The germline V gene encodes CDR1 MNHNS and CDR2 SASEGT. The trim removed 3 bases at V and 7 bases at J, leaving 13 bases unmatched. CDR3 loop: CASSEGGLAGSVGELFF. The CDR3 DNA reads as TGTGCCAGCAGTGAGGGTGGGCTAGCGGGTTCCGTCGGGGAGCTGTTTTTT.

This clone turned up a few times. This chain joins TRBV6-5 and TRBJ1-3; no clear D gene. The CDR3 has 15 amino acids. Germline values: CDR1 MNHEY, CDR2 SVGAGI. Trimming shortened V by 8 bases and J by 3 bases, and 17 bases separated the two germline ends. The CDR3 loop reads CASAGQRFSGNTIYF. The CDR3 bases are TGTGCCAGCGCGGGCCAGCGCTTTAGTGGAAACACCATATATTTT.

V and J are TRBV30 and TRBJ1-6; tentative D call: TRBD1 (6 bases). V lost 7 bases to trimming and J lost 7 bases, with 8 bases between them. The CDR3 sequence is 11 residues long. Germline V gives CDR1 GTSNPN, CDR2 SVGIG (reference sequence). For the CDR3, the DNA is TGTGCCTTCAGGGGAAATTCACCCCTCCACTTT. This gives the protein CAFRGNSPLHF.

The rearrangement uses TRBV4-1 and TRBJ1-1, with TRBD1 matching 10 bases. The CDR3 sequence is 15 residues long. CDR1 MGHRA and CDR2 YSYEKL come from the germline V gene. Trimming took 5 bases from V and 5 from J; bases not matched to a gene: 8. The CDR3 reads CASSYGQGGSTEAFF. In nucleotides, the CDR3 is TGCGCCAGCAGCTACGGACAGGGGGGAAGTACTGAAGCTTTCTTT.

The chain has TRBV9 and TRBJ1-6; D may be TRBD1 (5 bases). This CDR3 comprises 13 residues. V lost 3 bases to trimming and J lost 7 bases, with 8 bases between them. The germline gives CDR1 SGDLS, CDR2 YYNGEE. CDR3 DNA sequence: TGTGCCAGCAGCGGCGCAGGGAATTCACCCCTCCACTTT. Translated, it gives CASSGAGNSPLHF.

The J gene is TRBJ2-7, the V gene TRBV4-2; 7 bases match TRBD2. This CDR3 is 15 amino acids long. The ends lost 1 base at V and 3 bases at J; junction bases unmatched: 6. CDR1 is LGHNA, CDR2 YNFKEQ, per germline. CDR3: CASSQGLAVNYEQYF. The CDR3, as DNA: TGTGCCAGCAGCCAAGGACTAGCCGTGAACTACGAGCAGTACTTC.

The V gene is TRBV19, the J gene TRBJ2-1, with TRBD2 as a possible D gene (6 bases). Trimming pared 5 bases from V and 0 bases from J, leaving 17 bases between. This CDR3 is built from 17 residues. CDR1 LNHDA and CDR2 SQIVND come from the germline V gene (reference sequence). CDR3 sequence (DNA): TGTGCCAGTAGTTCCCAAAGTACCGGGGGCTCCTACAATGAGCAGTTCTTC. It translates to CASSSQSTGGSYNEQFF.

The chain carries TRBV27 and TRBJ1-4, with D possibly TRBD1 on 5 matching bases. V lost 6 bases, J lost 7 bases, and 12 bases lay in between. Germline lookup yields CDR1 MNHEY and CDR2 SMNVEV (reference sequence). This CDR3 is 13 amino acids long. In nucleotides, the CDR3 is TGTGCCAGCAGAGGGGTAGTTGGTGAAAAACTGTTTTTT. It encodes CASRGVVGEKLFF.